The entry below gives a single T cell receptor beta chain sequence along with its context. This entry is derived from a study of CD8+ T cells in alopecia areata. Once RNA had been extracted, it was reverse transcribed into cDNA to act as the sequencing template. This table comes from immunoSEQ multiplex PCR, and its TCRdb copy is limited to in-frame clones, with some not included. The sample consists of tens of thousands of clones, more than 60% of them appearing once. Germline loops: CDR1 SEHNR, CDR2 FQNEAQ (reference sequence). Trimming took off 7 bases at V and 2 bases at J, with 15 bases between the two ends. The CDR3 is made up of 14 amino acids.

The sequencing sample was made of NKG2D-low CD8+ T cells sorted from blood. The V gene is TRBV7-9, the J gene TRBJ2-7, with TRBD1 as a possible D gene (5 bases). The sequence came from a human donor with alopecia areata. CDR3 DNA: TGTGCCAGCATAACTACAGGCAACCCCTACGAGCAGTACTTC. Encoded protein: CASITTGNPYEQYF.